Listed here are 20 T cell receptor beta chains from one sample, sequenced in a study of cytomegalovirus exposure and HLA in healthy donors. A multiplex PCR was run with 60 Vbeta primers and 13 Jbeta primers. Some clones are missing from TCRdb's copy, which holds only in-frame ones; the method was immunoSEQ multiplex PCR. The table includes around 130,000 clones, roughly four fifths detected once. Input material: PBMCs. All receptors derive from a woman in her 50s in good health and CMV-seronegative.

The genes are TRBV9 and TRBJ1-1, with 7 bases fitting TRBD1. Germline V gives CDR1 SGDLS, CDR2 YYNGEE. The V segment lost 0 bases and the J segment 4 bases; nucleotides outside the gene matches: 15. The CDR3 loop spans 18 amino acids. Written as DNA, the CDR3 is TGTGCCAGCAGCGTAGCATCGGGACAGATCCTCAAAATCACTGAAGCTTTCTTT. As protein: CASSVASGQILKITEAFF.

The rearrangement joins TRBV28 to TRBJ1-1; 9 positions agree with TRBD1. The V gene end was trimmed by 10 bases and the J gene end by 0 bases; junction bases not matched to a gene: 6. The germline V gene has CDR1 MDHEN and CDR2 SYDVKM. The CDR3 sequence is 14 residues long. The CDR3 nucleotides are TGTGCCACCGGGACAGGGAACTTGAACACTGAAGCTTTCTTT. This gives the protein CATGTGNLNTEAFF.

This sequence joins TRBV4-2 and TRBJ2-7; TRBD2 might be the D (8 bases). The V gene lost 0 bases and the J gene lost 4 bases, with 28 bases spanning the gap. Per the germline V gene, CDR1 is LGHNA and CDR2 is YNFKEQ. The CDR3 is 20 amino acids. In DNA form, the CDR3 reads TGTGCCAGCAGCCAAGATTTAGAGGGGGCTAGCGGGTCCTTCTTTTACGAGCAGTACTTC. It encodes CASSQDLEGASGSFFYEQYF.

The CDR3 DNA is TGTGCCAGCAGTCGGGACTATCCCACAGATACGCAGTATTTT. It specifies CASSRDYPTDTQYF. V is TRBV7-3 and J is TRBJ2-3; 7 nucleotides line up with TRBD2. Germline CDR1 is SGHTA and CDR2 is FQGTGA. Losses at the gene ends were 6 bases for V and 2 bases for J; bases not matched to a gene: 5. This CDR3 has 14 residues.

The V call is TRBV5-1, the J call TRBJ2-5, with TRBD1 identical over 7 bases. Germline values: CDR1 SGHRS, CDR2 YFSETQ. The V gene end was trimmed by 0 bases and the J gene end by 7 bases; junction bases not matched to a gene: 12. The CDR3 loop spans 16 amino acids. CDR3 coding DNA: TGCGCCAGCAGCTTGGCCGATAGGGGGCCGTGGGTGACCCAGTACTTC. Its translation: CASSLADRGPWVTQYF.

The rearrangement links TRBV15 to TRBJ1-1; D not certain. The CDR3 is made up of 17 amino acids. The V gene's germline CDR1 is LNHNV and CDR2 YYDKDF (reference sequence). V shed 1 base and J shed 2 bases, with 17 bases lying between them. CDR3 in amino acids: CATSRVRQAISNTEAFF. CDR3 DNA sequence: TGTGCCACCAGCAGAGTTCGGCAGGCAATAAGTAACACTGAAGCTTTCTTT. Supplemented by reference TRBV15 and TRBJ1-1, the full variable domain reads DAMVIQNPRYQVTQFGKPVTLSCSQTLNHNVMYWYQQKSSQAPKLLFHYYDKDFNNEADTPDNFQSRRPNTSFCFLDIRSPGLGDTAMYLCATSRVRQAISNTEAFFGQGTRLTVV.

This chain connects TRBV9 to TRBJ2-2, with 10 nucleotides matching TRBD1. J lost 8 bases, V lost 4 bases, and 8 bases had no gene match. Germline V gene sequence: CDR1 SGDLS, CDR2 YYNGEE. This CDR3 has 15 amino acids. DNA for the CDR3: TGTGCCAGCAGCCCGAGGACAGGGGGTGGGGGGGAGCTGTTTTTT. Protein: CASSPRTGGGGELFF.

The genes are TRBV7-2 and TRBJ2-7; D uncertain. The CDR3 runs to 14 residues. V lost 3 bases and J lost 6, with 15 bases in between. Germline loops: CDR1 SGHTA, CDR2 FQGNSA. The CDR3 DNA is TGTGCCAGCAGCTTTACTCGAGAAGCCTGCGAGCAGTACTTC. Translated: CASSFTREACEQYF.

V usage is TRBV6-5 and J usage is TRBJ1-2; 11 bases agree with TRBD1. After removal of 5 bases from V and 7 bases from J, the junction contained 6 bases not matched to a gene. This CDR3 contains 14 residues. Germline V lookup: CDR1 MNHEY, CDR2 SVGAGI. The CDR3 spells CASSGRDRGFGYTF. DNA for the CDR3: TGTGCCAGCAGTGGCCGGGACAGGGGGTTTGGCTACACCTTC.

As concerns this clone: One end of the junction fails to match germline, which may point to a read error. The genes are TRBV30 and TRBJ1-2, with no clear D. This CDR3 comprises 13 residues. Germline loops: CDR1 GTSNPN, CDR2 SVGIG (reference sequence). CDR3 in DNA: TGTGCCTGGAGTGTCAGAGCTAACTATGGCTACCCCTTC. It yields the protein CAWSVRANYGYPF.

The rearrangement uses TRBV25-1 and TRBJ2-1; 10 positions match TRBD2. Germline V gene lookup returns CDR1 MGHDK and CDR2 SYGVNS. The CDR3 spans 14 residues. V gave up 8 bases and J gave up 8 bases; unmatched junction bases: 9. The CDR3 DNA reads as TGTGCCAGCTTGGGACTAGCGAATGGGGATGAGCAGTTCTTC. Protein sequence: CASLGLANGDEQFF.

The rearrangement joins TRBV4-1 to TRBJ2-7, with 7 bases matching TRBD2. This CDR3 contains 16 residues. The V gene end was trimmed by 4 bases and the J gene end by 6 bases; junction bases not matched to a gene: 15. Germline CDR1 MGHRA, CDR2 YSYEKL. The CDR3 reads CASSLKTSRHGGEQYF. The CDR3 DNA follows: TGCGCCAGCAGCCTAAAGACTAGCAGACATGGGGGCGAGCAGTACTTC.

The genes are TRBV6-5 and TRBJ1-3, with D unresolved. V lost 2 bases, J lost 0 bases, and 5 bases lay in between. The CDR3 length is 14 residues. CDR1 is MNHEY, CDR2 SVGAGI, per germline. The CDR3 DNA follows: TGTGCCAGCAGTTACGATAGCTCTGGAAACACCATATATTTT. Encoded protein: CASSYDSSGNTIYF.

The chain links TRBV15 to TRBJ2-1; 10 bases are shared with TRBD2. Germline lookup yields CDR1 LNHNV and CDR2 YYDKDF (reference sequence). J lost 6 bases, V lost 6 bases, and 11 bases had no gene match. The CDR3 is 16 residues long. The CDR3 DNA is TGTGCCACCAGGAGCCCGGGACTAGCGTACGGCAATGAGCAGTTCTTC. It is translated as CATRSPGLAYGNEQFF. The full variable domain, in which reference TRBV15 and TRBJ2-1 provide the parts outside the CDR3, is DAMVIQNPRYQVTQFGKPVTLSCSQTLNHNVMYWYQQKSSQAPKLLFHYYDKDFNNEADTPDNFQSRRPNTSFCFLDIRSPGLGDTAMYLCATRSPGLAYGNEQFFGPGTRLTVL.

The chain carries TRBV7-3 and TRBJ2-5; D unresolved. The germline V gene has CDR1 SGHTA and CDR2 FQGTGA. Trimming shortened V by 0 bases and J by 1 base, and 3 bases separated the two germline ends. CDR3 size: 13 residues. CDR3: CASSLTAQETQYF. In DNA form, the CDR3 reads TGTGCCAGCAGCTTAACGGCCCAAGAGACCCAGTACTTC.

This sequence joins TRBV11-3 and TRBJ1-1, with 8 bases aligning to TRBD1. Losses at the gene ends were 6 bases for V and 5 bases for J; bases not matched to a gene: 8. Germline values: CDR1 SGHNT, CDR2 YENEEA. The CDR3 runs 14 residues. CDR3 coding DNA: TGTGCCAGCAGTGCAGGGGGCGATGGAACTGAAGCTTTCTTT. Translating gives CASSAGGDGTEAFF.

The chain joins TRBV19 to TRBJ1-4, with D uncertain. This CDR3 spans 13 amino acids. Between the trimmed V and J ends, which lost 8 bases and 0 bases, there was a span of 7 bases. Per the germline V gene, CDR1 is LNHDA and CDR2 is SQIVND (reference sequence). The CDR3: CASSGSTNEKLFF. The CDR3, as DNA: TGTGCCAGTTCGGGGTCAACTAATGAAAAACTGTTTTTT.

The rearrangement uses TRBV18 and TRBJ2-5; TRBD2 might be the D (7 bases). The V end was cut by 2 bases, the J end by 4 bases, with 14 bases between. The germline gives CDR1 KGHSH, CDR2 LQKENI. The CDR3 runs 15 residues. This chain's CDR3 is CASSPIPGGRETQYF. CDR3 coding DNA: TGTGCCAGCTCACCAATTCCGGGGGGCCGAGAGACCCAGTACTTC.

V is TRBV4-2 and J is TRBJ1-5; D unresolved. The CDR3 runs 19 residues. CDR1 LGHNA and CDR2 YNFKEQ come from the germline V gene. Trimming pared 0 bases from V and 2 bases from J, leaving 20 bases between. CDR3 region: CASSQDKAGGGEGNQPQHF. Here the CDR3 DNA reads TGTGCCAGCAGCCAAGATAAGGCAGGCGGAGGCGAAGGCAATCAGCCCCAGCATTTT.

This rearrangement joins TRBV28 to TRBJ2-3, with 9 bases fitting TRBD2. Germline trimming cut 5 bases from V and 0 bases from J; bases unmatched to any gene: 0. Germline V lookup: CDR1 MDHEN, CDR2 SYDVKM. CDR3 length: 14 amino acids. The CDR3 spells CASSLAGSTDTQYF. The CDR3, as DNA: TGTGCCAGCAGTCTAGCGGGGAGCACAGATACGCAGTATTTT.